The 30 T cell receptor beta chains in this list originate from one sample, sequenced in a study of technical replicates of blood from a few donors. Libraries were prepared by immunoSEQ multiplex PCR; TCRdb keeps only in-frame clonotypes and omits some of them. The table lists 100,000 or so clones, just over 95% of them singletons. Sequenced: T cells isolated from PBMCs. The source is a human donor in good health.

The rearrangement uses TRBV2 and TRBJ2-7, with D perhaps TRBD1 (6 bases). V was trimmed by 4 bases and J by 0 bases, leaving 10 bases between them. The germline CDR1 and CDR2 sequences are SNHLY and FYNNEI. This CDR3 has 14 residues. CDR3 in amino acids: CASSGTASSYEQYF. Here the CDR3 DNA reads TGTGCCAGCAGTGGGACAGCCAGCTCCTACGAGCAGTACTTC.

This CDR3 is CASSGPWTGKSTGELFF. The CDR3 nucleotides read TGCGCCAGCAGTGGCCCCTGGACAGGGAAGAGCACCGGGGAGCTGTTTTTT. The chain links TRBV10-2 to TRBJ2-2; TRBD1 agrees at 8 bases. The CDR3 has 17 residues. Looked up from germline, CDR1 is WSHSY and CDR2 is SAAADI. The ends lost 4 bases at V and 4 bases at J; junction bases unmatched: 11.

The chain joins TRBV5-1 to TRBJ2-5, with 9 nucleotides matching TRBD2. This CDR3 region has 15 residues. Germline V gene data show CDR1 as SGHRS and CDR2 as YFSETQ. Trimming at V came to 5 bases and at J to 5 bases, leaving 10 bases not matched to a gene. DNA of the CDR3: TGCGCCAGCAGACTGAGCGGGGGGCCGAGGGAGACCCAGTACTTC. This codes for CASRLSGGPRETQYF.

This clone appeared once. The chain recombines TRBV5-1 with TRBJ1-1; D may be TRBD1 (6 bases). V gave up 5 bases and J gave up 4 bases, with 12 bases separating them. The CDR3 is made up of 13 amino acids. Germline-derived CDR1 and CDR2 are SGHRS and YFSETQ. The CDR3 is CASREQGGTEAFF. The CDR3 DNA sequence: TGCGCCAGCAGAGAACAGGGTGGCACTGAAGCTTTCTTT. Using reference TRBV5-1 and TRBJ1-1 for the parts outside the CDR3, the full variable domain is KAGVTQTPRYLIKTRGQQVTLSCSPISGHRSVSWYQQTPGQGLQFLFEYFSETQRNKGNFPGRFSGRQFSNSRSEMNVSTLELGDSALYLCASREQGGTEAFFGQGTRLTVV.

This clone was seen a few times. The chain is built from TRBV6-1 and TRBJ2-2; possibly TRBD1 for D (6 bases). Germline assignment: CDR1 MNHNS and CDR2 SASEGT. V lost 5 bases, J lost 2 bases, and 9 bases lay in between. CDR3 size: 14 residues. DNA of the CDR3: TGTGCCAGCAGTTCGGGACATAACACCGGGGAGCTGTTTTTT. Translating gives CASSSGHNTGELFF.

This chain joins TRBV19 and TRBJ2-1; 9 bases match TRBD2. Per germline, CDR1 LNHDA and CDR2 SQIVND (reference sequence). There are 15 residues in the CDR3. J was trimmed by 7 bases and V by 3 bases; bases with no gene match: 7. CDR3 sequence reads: CASSILGLANNEQFF. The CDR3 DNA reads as TGTGCCAGTAGTATTTTGGGACTAGCCAATAATGAGCAGTTCTTC. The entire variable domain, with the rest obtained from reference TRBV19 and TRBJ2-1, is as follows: DGGITQSPKYLFRKEGQNVTLSCEQNLNHDAMYWYRQDPGQGLRLIYYSQIVNDFQKGDIAEGYSVSREKKESFPLTVTSAQKNPTAFYLCASSILGLANNEQFFGPGTRLTVL.

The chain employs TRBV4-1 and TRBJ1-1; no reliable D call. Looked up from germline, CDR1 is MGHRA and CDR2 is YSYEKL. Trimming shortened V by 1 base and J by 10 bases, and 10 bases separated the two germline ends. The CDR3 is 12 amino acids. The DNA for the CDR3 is TGCGCCAGCAGCCAAGGAGGGCAGATAGCTTTCTTT. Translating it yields CASSQGGQIAFF.

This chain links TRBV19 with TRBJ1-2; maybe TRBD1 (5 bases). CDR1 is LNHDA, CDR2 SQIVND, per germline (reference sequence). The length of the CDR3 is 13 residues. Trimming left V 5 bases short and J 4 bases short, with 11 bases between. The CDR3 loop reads CASSPGGRYGYTF. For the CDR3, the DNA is TGTGCCAGTAGTCCCGGGGGACGCTATGGCTACACCTTC.

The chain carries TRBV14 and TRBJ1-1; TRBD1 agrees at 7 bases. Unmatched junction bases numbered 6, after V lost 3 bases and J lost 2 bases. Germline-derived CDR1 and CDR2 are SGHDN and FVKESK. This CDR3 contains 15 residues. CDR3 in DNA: TGTGCCAGCAGCCACTCGACAGGGCGAAACACTGAAGCTTTCTTT. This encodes CASSHSTGRNTEAFF.

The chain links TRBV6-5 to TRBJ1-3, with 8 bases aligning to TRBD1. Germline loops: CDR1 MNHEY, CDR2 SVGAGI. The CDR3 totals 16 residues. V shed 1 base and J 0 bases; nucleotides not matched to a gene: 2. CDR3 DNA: TGTGCCAGCAGTTACTTAGGACAGGGCTCTGGAAACACCATATATTTT. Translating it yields CASSYLGQGSGNTIYF.

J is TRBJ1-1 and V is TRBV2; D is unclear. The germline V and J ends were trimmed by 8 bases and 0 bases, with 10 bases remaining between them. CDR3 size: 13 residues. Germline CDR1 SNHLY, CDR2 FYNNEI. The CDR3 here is CASLADMNTEAFF. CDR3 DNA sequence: TGTGCCAGCTTGGCAGACATGAACACTGAAGCTTTCTTT.

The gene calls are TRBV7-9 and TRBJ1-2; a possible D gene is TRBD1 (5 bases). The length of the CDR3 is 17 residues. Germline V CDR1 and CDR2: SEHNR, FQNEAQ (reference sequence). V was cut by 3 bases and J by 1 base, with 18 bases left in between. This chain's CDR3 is CASSFTGTAQGNYGYTF. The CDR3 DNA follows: TGTGCCAGCAGCTTTACCGGGACTGCCCAGGGTAACTATGGCTACACCTTC.

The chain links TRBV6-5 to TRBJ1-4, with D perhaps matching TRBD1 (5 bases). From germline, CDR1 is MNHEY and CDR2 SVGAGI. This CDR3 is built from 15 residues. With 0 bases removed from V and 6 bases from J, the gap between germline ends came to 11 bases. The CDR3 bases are TGTGCCAGCAGTTACTCGGGGCAGGGATATGAAAAACTGTTTTTT. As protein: CASSYSGQGYEKLFF.

The DNA for the CDR3 is TGTGCCGACGGGGGTGGGGCCTACGAGCAGTACTTC. It codes for CADGGGAYEQYF. The J gene is TRBJ2-7, the V gene TRBV10-3, with a weak D call TRBD2 (6 bases). Between the trimmed V and J ends, which lost 11 bases and 2 bases, there was a span of 13 bases. Germline values: CDR1 ENHRY, CDR2 SYGVKD. The length of the CDR3 is 12 residues.

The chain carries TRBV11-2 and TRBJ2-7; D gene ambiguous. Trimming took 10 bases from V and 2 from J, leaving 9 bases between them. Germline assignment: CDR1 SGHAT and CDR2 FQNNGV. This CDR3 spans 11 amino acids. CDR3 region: CAIGFPYEQYF. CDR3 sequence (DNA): TGTGCCATCGGGTTCCCCTACGAGCAGTACTTC. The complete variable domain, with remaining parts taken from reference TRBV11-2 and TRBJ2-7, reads EAGVAQSPRYKIIEKRQSVAFWCNPISGHATLYWYQQILGQGPKLLIQFQNNGVVDDSQLPKDRFSAERLKGVDSTLKIQPAKLEDSAVYLCAIGFPYEQYFGPGTRLTVT.

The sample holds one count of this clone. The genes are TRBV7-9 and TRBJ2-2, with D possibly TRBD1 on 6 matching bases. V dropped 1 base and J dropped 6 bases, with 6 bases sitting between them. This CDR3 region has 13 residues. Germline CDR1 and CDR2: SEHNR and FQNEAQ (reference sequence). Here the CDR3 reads CASSLEGAGELFF. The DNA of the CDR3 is TGTGCCAGCAGCTTAGAGGGGGCCGGGGAGCTGTTTTTT.

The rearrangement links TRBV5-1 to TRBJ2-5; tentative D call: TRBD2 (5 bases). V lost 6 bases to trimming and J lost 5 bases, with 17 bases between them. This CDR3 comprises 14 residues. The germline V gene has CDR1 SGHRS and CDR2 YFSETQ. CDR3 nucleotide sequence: TGCGCCAGCACCCCTGGCGGGCAGAGTGAGACCCAGTACTTC. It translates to CASTPGGQSETQYF.

CDR3 loop: CASSLGTSGIDEQFF. The CDR3, as DNA: TGTGCCAGCTCCCTGGGGACTAGCGGGATTGATGAGCAGTTCTTC. This chain connects TRBV6-5 to TRBJ2-1, with 13 bases that match TRBD2. Germline V gene sequence: CDR1 MNHEY, CDR2 SVGAGI. V dropped 8 bases and J dropped 8; count of bases not matched to a gene: 9. There are 15 residues in the CDR3.

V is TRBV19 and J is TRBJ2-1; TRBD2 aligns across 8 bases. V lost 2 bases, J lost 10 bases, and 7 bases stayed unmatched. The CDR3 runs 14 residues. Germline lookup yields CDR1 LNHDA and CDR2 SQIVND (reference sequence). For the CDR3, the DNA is TGTGCCAGTAGTATAACTAGCGGTGATAACGAGCAGTTCTTC. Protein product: CASSITSGDNEQFF.

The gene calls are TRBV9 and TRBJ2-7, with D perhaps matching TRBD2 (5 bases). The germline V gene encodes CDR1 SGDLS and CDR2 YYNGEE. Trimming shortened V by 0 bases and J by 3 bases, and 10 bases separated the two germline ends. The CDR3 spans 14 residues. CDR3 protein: CASSVERGSYEQYF. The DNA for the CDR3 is TGTGCCAGCAGCGTAGAACGGGGAAGCTACGAGCAGTACTTC.

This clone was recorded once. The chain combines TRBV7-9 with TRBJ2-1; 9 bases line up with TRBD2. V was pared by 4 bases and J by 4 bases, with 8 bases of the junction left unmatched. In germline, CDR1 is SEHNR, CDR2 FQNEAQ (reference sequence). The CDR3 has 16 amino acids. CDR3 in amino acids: CASSSISGGEYNEQFF. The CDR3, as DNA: TGTGCCAGCAGCTCCATTAGCGGGGGTGAATACAATGAGCAGTTCTTC.

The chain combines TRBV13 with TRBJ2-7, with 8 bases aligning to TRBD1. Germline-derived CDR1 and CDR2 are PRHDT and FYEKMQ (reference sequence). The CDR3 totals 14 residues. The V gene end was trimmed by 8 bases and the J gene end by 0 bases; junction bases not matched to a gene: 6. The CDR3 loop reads CASSRGLSSYEQYF. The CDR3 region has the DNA TGTGCCAGCTCCAGGGGGCTGAGCTCCTACGAGCAGTACTTC.

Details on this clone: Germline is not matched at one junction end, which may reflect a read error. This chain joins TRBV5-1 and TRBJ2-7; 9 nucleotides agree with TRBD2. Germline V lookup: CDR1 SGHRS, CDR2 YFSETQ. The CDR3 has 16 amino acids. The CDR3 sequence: CASSLGFLAGTYEQYF. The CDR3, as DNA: TGCGCCAGCAGTTTGGGGTTTCTAGCGGGGACCTACGAGCAGTACTTC.

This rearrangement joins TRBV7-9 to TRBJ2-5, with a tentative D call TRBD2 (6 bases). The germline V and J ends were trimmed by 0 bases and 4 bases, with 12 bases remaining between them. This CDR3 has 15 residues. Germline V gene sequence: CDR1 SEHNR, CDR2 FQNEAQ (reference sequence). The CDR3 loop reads CASSLAGRGGETQYF. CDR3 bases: TGTGCCAGCAGCTTAGCGGGAAGGGGAGGAGAGACCCAGTACTTC.

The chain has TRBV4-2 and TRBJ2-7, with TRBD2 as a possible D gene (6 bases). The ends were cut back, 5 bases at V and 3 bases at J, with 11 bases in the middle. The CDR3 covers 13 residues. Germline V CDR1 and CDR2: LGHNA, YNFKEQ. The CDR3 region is CASSTGSGYEQYF. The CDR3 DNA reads TGTGCCAGCAGCACAGGTAGCGGCTACGAGCAGTACTTC.

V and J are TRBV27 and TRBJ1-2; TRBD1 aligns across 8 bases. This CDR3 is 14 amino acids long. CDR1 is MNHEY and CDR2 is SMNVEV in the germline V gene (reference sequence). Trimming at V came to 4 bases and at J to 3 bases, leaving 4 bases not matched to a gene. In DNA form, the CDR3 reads TGTGCCAGCAGTTCGGCGACAGGGGACTATGGCTACACCTTC. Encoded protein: CASSSATGDYGYTF.

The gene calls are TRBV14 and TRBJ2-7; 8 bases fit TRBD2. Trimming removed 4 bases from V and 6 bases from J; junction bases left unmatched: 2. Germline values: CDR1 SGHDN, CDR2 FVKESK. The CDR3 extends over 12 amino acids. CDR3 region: CASSPGGGEQYF. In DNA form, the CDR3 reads TGTGCCAGCAGCCCGGGAGGGGGCGAGCAGTACTTC.

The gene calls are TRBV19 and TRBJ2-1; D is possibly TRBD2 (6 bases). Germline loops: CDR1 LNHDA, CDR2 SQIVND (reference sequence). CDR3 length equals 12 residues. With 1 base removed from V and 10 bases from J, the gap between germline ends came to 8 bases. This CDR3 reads CASSIAGGEQFF. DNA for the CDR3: TGTGCCAGTAGTATAGCTGGGGGGGAGCAGTTCTTC.

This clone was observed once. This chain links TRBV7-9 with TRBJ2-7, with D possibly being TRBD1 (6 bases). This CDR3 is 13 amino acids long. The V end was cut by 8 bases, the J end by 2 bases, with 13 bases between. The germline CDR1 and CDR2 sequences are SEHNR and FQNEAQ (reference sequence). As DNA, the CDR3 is TGTGCCAGCTTTCCGACAGGCACCTACGAGCAGTACTTC. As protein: CASFPTGTYEQYF.

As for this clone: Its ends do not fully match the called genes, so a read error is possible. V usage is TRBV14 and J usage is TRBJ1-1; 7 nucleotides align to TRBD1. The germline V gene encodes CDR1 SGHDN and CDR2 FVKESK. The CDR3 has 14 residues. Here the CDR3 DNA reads TGTGCCAGTAGCCTAAACAGGGGGAACACTGAAGCTTTCTTT. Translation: CASSLNRGNTEAFF.